This T cell receptor (beta chain) was documented in a study of blood T cells in healthy people across ages (dated by TCRdb to between 2014 and 2017). Context from the whole study: In model experiments, template switching captured about one uniquely barcoded TCR beta cDNA molecule for every two T cells. Using the same blood draw, the study looked at two additional independent replicas of 1 million unique cDNA reads for two donors, one aged 18 to 30 and the other aged 80 or older. Four age groups were formed from the donors: young (average 16 years), middle-aged (around 37), aged (62) and long-lived (around 82). Age-related changes in TCR beta repertoire diversity were measured in the study by deep sequencing normalized with unique cDNA molecular identifiers. Study-level results and caveats: The long-lived group showed more naive CD4+ T cells, fewer expanded clones and increased TCR diversity than the aged group, suggesting age selection. Total diversity estimates from one million sequenced T cells were considered lower bounds and underestimates. Conclusive comparison of naive and antigen-experienced compartments was prevented by the profiling of bulk unsorted PBMCs. The CMV infection status of donors was not known, potentially confounding age-related changes in expanded clonotypes. A strong correlation was found between observed TCR beta diversity and the percentage of naive T cells measured by flow cytometry. Observed TCR beta diversity per million T cells fell roughly linearly with age, and a significant reduction was already apparent by age around 39.

The CDR3, cysteine through phenylalanine, is 13 amino acids long. Only the CDR3 region is kept as DNA, spanning 39 bases read in frame from base 1. Trimmed from V: 8 bases; trimmed from J: 5 bases; junction bases lacking a gene match: 5. Sequences LGHDT (CDR1) and YNNKEL (CDR2) are obtained from the germline V gene (reference sequence). Library method: 5' RACE. Sequencing used an Illumina HiSeq 2500. A second PCR of about 6 to 11 cycles was performed with a sample-barcoded 5' primer and a J-beta primer mix. A template-switch 5' adaptor carrying 12 random nucleotides introduced a unique molecular identifier onto each TCR beta cDNA molecule. Each sample yielded at least 2.5 million CDR3-containing paired-end reads. First-strand cDNA was synthesized from all RNA with the Mint cDNA synthesis kit, primed by a TRBC-specific oligonucleotide. Following uracil-DNA glycosylase treatment, a first 18-cycle PCR with universal primers M1SS and BC2_uni_R was performed on all cDNA. The source study handled its data this way. Each sample was normalized by randomly selecting 1 million high-quality reads, each carrying a distinct molecular identifier. Instead of being binned into consensus sequences, reads with shared molecular identifiers were discarded. MiTCR, with a Q25 quality threshold and the strictest error-elimination algorithm, was used for CDR3 identification, clonotype clustering and error correction. A nonparametric unseen species model with Euler transformation was used to estimate lower-bound total TCR beta diversity. TCRdb redid the processing of the public reads, applying fastp at Q25 and MiXCR, and retained in-frame beta chains. All rows with the same CDR3 protein become a single entry with the most common DNA and genes. TCRdb, rather than the study authors, made the V and J calls. The sample yields about 540,000 distinct CDR3 sequences; approximately 25% were counted once. The ten largest clones represent under 9% of the sample.

The donors were 40 or so Caucasian individuals from Russia, aged roughly 6 to 100 years, who were systemically healthy. Each donor gave 9.5 to 10 milliliters of peripheral blood, drawn into EDTA-treated Vacutainer tubes. PBMCs were isolated by Ficoll-Paque density-gradient centrifugation, with at least 6 million obtained per sample. Trizol reagent was used to extract total RNA from PBMCs, with at least 6 micrograms per sample. For every donor, an aliquot of PBMCs went through flow cytometry to measure the percentages of naive CD45RAhigh/CD27high T cells. On this clonotype itself: This receptor's antigen is unknown. There are no base qualities to consult, and no much larger clone falls within one base.

These data were likewise used in another study, on T cells of mothers and their children. The second study's authors report: Donors were nine systemically healthy Caucasian individuals: three mothers and their six children. cDNA synthesis used all of the extracted RNA, with 1.5 ug of RNA in each 15 ul reaction. Sample barcodes and 2-4 random nucleotides were added via the M1S primer in the second PCR. Over 8 million TCR beta CDR3 reads came from each mother, compared with 2.5 million to 3.5 million reads from each child. TCR recombination output is similarly shaped by thymic selection in related and unrelated pairs, with a minor effect exerted by inherited differences. Normalized repertoire overlap was always found to be slightly, but never significantly, higher in related mother-child pairs than in unrelated mother-child pairs. No persistent microchimeric T cell clones were detected, at a sensitivity of roughly 99 clones per million clonotypes. To look for features that set related mother-child pairs apart from unrelated individuals, the researchers ran deep NGS to compare the TCR beta repertoires of mothers and children. On average, the children were around 11 +/- 4 years old, while the mothers were approximately 41 +/- 4 years old. After adapters were ligated using NEBNext reagents, the libraries underwent 100+100 nt paired-end sequencing on an Illumina HiSeq 2000. To avoid cross-contamination, the mother libraries and the child libraries were prepared a month apart and sequenced in separate runs. Each donor had between roughly 450,000 and 2,300,000 distinct TCR beta clonotypes identified. Naive TCR beta clonotypes were estimated from low-frequency clonotypes matched to each donor's FACS-determined naive share, without sorting.

The rearranged segments are TRBV3-1 and TRBJ2-7; TRBD1 lines up with 11 middle nucleotides. The TCR comes from a boy between 10 and 17 years old in good health. Material: blood. The DNA is as follows: TGTGCCAGCCGGGACAGGGGGTCCCACGAGCAGTACTTC. Translated, this gives CASRDRGSHEQYF.